This TCR beta chain came from a study of blood T cells in healthy people across ages. It was with a sample-barcoded 5' primer and a J-beta primer mix that a second PCR of about 6 to 11 cycles was run. TCRdb re-derived calls from the 5' RACE reads in MiXCR, one entry per CDR3 protein. The sample has 700,000 to 900,000 distinct CDR3 sequences; approximately 55% are singletons. The receptor was isolated from a man older than 75 in good health. Material for sequencing was blood.

The CDR3 DNA reads TGTGCCATCTCATCCGGGACAGGGGTAGAGACCCAGTACTTC. Protein sequence: CAISSGTGVETQYF. The chain recombines TRBV10-3 with TRBJ2-5, with 10 bases identical to TRBD1. Germline V lookup: CDR1 ENHRY, CDR2 SYGVKD. The CDR3 has 14 amino acids. J was trimmed by 4 bases and V by 8 bases; bases with no gene match: 7.